This T cell receptor (beta chain) came from a study of T-cell reconstitution after alpha-beta-depleted transplantation in children. Whole-study findings and limits: Diversity and T-cell counts at one year after transplant derived mostly from new T cells. Some patients' high day-60 TCRbeta diversity was traced to surviving recipient T cells and thymic progenitors. As was reported, about two months after transplant, alpha-beta T cells came from several hundred expanded graft clones.

Preparation of the TCRbeta library involved a method that used unique molecular identifiers. One entry per CDR3 protein, called by TCRdb with MiXCR from the PCR reads. Of over 400,000 distinct CDR3 sequences detected, over 40% appear once; the ten largest clones hold around a quarter. V lost 5 bases to trimming and J lost 7 bases; unmatched junction nucleotides: 13. The CDR3 is 15 amino acids. Germline CDR1 reads MDHEN; CDR2 reads SYDVKM. Points on this clonotype: The antigen is undetermined.

Sequenced here: PBMCs, sampled before TCRalphabeta/CD19-depleted stem cell transplant. The receptor comes from a girl aged 2-10 years with aplastic anemia, due to receive a stem cell transplant. The rearrangement uses TRBV28 and TRBJ1-1, with TRBD1 matching 7 bases. CDR3 sequence reads: CASSVRQGRLIEAFF. CDR3 DNA sequence: TGTGCCAGCAGTGTACGACAGGGACGGTTAATTGAAGCTTTCTTT. Complete variable domain (other parts from reference TRBV28 and TRBJ1-1): DVKVTQSSRYLVKRTGEKVFLECVQDMDHENMFWYRQDPGLGLRLIYFSYDVKMKEKGDIPEGYSVSREKKERFSLILESASTNQTSMYLCASSVRQGRLIEAFFGQGTRLTVV.